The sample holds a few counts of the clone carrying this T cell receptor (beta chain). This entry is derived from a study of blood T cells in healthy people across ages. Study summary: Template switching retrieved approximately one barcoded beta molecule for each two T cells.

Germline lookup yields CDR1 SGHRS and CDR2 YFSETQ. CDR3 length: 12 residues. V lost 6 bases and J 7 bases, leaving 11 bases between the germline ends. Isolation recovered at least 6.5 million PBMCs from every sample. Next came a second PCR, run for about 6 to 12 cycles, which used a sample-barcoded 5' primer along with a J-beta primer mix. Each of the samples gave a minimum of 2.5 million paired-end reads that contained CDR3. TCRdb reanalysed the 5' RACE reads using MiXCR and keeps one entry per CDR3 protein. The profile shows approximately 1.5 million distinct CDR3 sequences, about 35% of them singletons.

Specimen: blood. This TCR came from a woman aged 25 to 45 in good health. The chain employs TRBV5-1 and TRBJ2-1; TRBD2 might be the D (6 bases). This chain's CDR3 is CASNRLGNEQFF. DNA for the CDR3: TGCGCCAGCAACAGACTAGGGAATGAGCAGTTCTTC.